This T cell receptor beta chain is drawn from a study of T-cell reconstitution after alpha-beta-depleted transplantation in children. Looked up from germline, CDR1 is LNHDA and CDR2 is SQIVND (reference sequence). The CDR3 sequence is 13 residues long. For this clonotype: One end of the junction fails to match germline, which may point to a read error.

TCRbeta library construction was performed incorporating unique molecular identifiers. TCRdb re-called the PCR reads through MiXCR, storing one row per CDR3 protein. The data contain roughly 220,000 distinct CDR3 sequences, approximately 9.9% of them singletons. The sample was PBMCs from the stem cell graft donor, taken from the stem cell graft. The receptor was isolated from a human donor who donated a stem cell graft to a child with SCID. The chain joins TRBV19 to TRBJ2-7; 8 bases fit TRBD1. Written as DNA, the CDR3 is TGTGCCAGTAGTGTAGACAGGGGCAACGAGCAGTACTTC. Amino acid sequence: CASSVDRGNEQYF.